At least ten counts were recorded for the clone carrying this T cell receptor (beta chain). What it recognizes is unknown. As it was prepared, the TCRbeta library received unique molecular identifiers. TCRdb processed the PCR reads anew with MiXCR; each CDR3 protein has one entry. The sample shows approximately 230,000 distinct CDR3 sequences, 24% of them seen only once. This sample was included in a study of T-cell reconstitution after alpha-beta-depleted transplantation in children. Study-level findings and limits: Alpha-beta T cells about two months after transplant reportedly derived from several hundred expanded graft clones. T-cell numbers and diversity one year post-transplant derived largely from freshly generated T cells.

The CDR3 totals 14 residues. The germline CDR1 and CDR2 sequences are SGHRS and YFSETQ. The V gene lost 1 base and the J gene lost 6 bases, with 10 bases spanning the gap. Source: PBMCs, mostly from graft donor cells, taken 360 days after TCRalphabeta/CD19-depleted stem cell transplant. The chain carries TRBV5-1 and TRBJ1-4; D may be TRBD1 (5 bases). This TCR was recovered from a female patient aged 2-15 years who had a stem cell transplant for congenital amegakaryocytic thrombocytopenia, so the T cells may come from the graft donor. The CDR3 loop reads CASSLSGTDEKLFF. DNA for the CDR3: TGCGCCAGCAGCTTGAGTGGGACTGATGAAAAACTGTTTTTT.